The 30 T cell receptor beta chains reported below all come from one sample, sequenced in a study of CD8+CD57+ T cells in acquired aplastic anemia. According to the study, genomic DNA was the template for TCR beta VDJ and CDR3 profiling. TCRdb re-analysed the reads in MiXCR, keeping a single row per CDR3 protein. Of 250,000 or so distinct CDR3 sequences listed, more than 45% were seen once; the top ten hold roughly 8%. Patients sequenced had flow cytometry evidence of CD8+CD57+ cell expansion. What was sequenced was sorted CD4+, CD8+, or CD8+CD57+ T cells (not recorded which) from PBMCs. The receptor source for this set is a human donor with aplastic anemia.

This clonotype rates as large. The chain links TRBV19 to TRBJ1-5; D unclear. The V end was cut by 3 bases, the J end by 7 bases, with 10 bases between. CDR1 is LNHDA and CDR2 is SQIVND in the germline V gene (reference sequence). The CDR3 totals 13 residues. CDR3 region: CASSIFAVQPQHF. For the CDR3, the DNA is TGTGCCAGTAGTATTTTCGCAGTACAGCCCCAGCATTTT.

The chain joins TRBV15 to TRBJ2-7, with TRBD1 identical over 7 bases. Per germline, CDR1 LNHNV and CDR2 YYDKDF (reference sequence). The CDR3 is made up of 13 amino acids. The J segment lost 9 bases and the V segment lost 5 bases, leaving 10 bases of the junction unmatched. CDR3 sequence reads: CATSVQTGDGQYF. CDR3 DNA sequence: TGTGCCACCAGCGTACAAACAGGGGACGGGCAGTACTTC.

This clonotype came up many times. The genes are TRBV7-2 and TRBJ1-1; maybe TRBD1 (5 bases). V lost 3 bases to trimming and J lost 3 bases, with 17 bases between them. Germline V CDR1 and CDR2: SGHTA, FQGNSA. The CDR3 totals 16 residues. CDR3 bases: TGTGCCAGCAGCTTCGCTCTAAGACGGACATACACTGAAGCTTTCTTT. Its protein product is CASSFALRRTYTEAFF.

The V call is TRBV29-1, the J call TRBJ1-1, with D unclear. Trimming pared 0 bases from V and 11 bases from J, leaving 13 bases between. Germline values: CDR1 SQVTM, CDR2 ANQGSEA. CDR3 size: 12 residues. As DNA, the CDR3 is TGCAGCGTTGAAGACGTGATGGTCGGGGCTTTCTTT. As protein: CSVEDVMVGAFF. Filled out from reference TRBV29-1 and TRBJ1-1, the complete variable domain reads SAVISQKPSRDICQRGTSLTIQCQVDSQVTMMFWYRQQPGQSLTLIATANQGSEATYESGFVIDKFPISRPNLTFSTLTVSNMSPEDSSIYLCSVEDVMVGAFFGQGTRLTVV.

This chain links TRBV6-4 with TRBJ1-1, with D perhaps TRBD1 (5 bases). V was shortened by 2 bases and J by 0 bases, with 16 bases between the two germline ends. Per germline, CDR1 MRHNA and CDR2 SNTAGT. The CDR3 runs 17 residues. In nucleotides, the CDR3 is TGTGCCAGCAGTGACGGGCACACCGGGGACGTGAACACTGAAGCTTTCTTT. Protein: CASSDGHTGDVNTEAFF.

This clonotype was observed many times. The chain joins TRBV20-1 to TRBJ2-7; 7 bases fit TRBD2. The CDR3 runs 14 residues. The V and J ends lost 1 base and 4 bases, in that order; junction bases with no gene match: 7. Per germline, CDR1 DFQATT and CDR2 SNEGSKA (reference sequence). Here the CDR3 reads CSARVGGSIYEQYF. In DNA, the CDR3 is TGCAGTGCTAGAGTCGGCGGGAGTATTTACGAGCAGTACTTC.

This clonotype was picked up many times. This chain joins TRBV5-7 and TRBJ1-3; TRBD1 matches 8 bases. TRBV5-7 is filed as an ORF, its function uncertain. The V segment lost 4 bases and the J segment 2 bases; nucleotides outside the gene matches: 5. The CDR3 totals 15 residues. The CDR3 spells CASSLTGGTGNTIYF. The CDR3 region has the DNA TGTGCCAGCAGCCTTACAGGGGGAACTGGAAACACCATATATTTT.

This clonotype was seen a handful of times. This may stem from a read error, because a much larger clone lies one nucleotide away. The conserved phenylalanine or tryptophan normally closing the CDR3 is absent here, so this likely arose from a read error. This sequence joins TRBV7-9 and TRBJ2-7, with TRBD1 as a possible D gene (5 bases). Trimming left V 6 bases short and J 4 bases short, with 10 bases between. Germline CDR1 and CDR2: SEHNR and FQNEAQ (reference sequence). This CDR3 contains 12 residues. The CDR3 bases are TGTGCCAGCAGTTACCAGGGTTACGAGCAGTACCTC. Translated, it gives CASSYQGYEQYL.

This chain links TRBV7-9 with TRBJ1-2, with D possibly matching TRBD1 (5 bases). V lost 0 bases, J lost 4 bases, and 12 bases lay in between. The CDR3 length is 15 residues. Per the germline V gene, CDR1 is SEHNR and CDR2 is FQNEAQ (reference sequence). The CDR3 region has the DNA TGTGCCAGCAGCTTAGCGCGGGCAGGGAGCTATGGCTACACCTTC. Protein: CASSLARAGSYGYTF.

The V call is TRBV6-5, the J call TRBJ2-1; D not resolved. V was clipped by 6 bases and J by 0 bases, with 9 bases between them. Germline CDR1 reads MNHEY; CDR2 reads SVGAGI. CDR3 length: 14 residues. As DNA, the CDR3 is TGTGCCAGCAGCCCCCAGAGCTCCTACAATGAGCAGTTCTTC. Protein product: CASSPQSSYNEQFF.

Remarks on this clonotype: A junction boundary mismatches the germline segment, possibly from a read error. This chain joins TRBV6-5 and TRBJ2-3, with 8 bases that match TRBD1. The germline V gene encodes CDR1 MNHEY and CDR2 SVGAGI. This CDR3 spans 20 amino acids. The CDR3 reads CASSYYGWDRILGRPDTQYF. Here the CDR3 DNA reads TGTGCCAGCAGCTACTACGGCTGGGACAGGATTCTTGGTCGCCCAGATACGCAGTATTTT.

This rearrangement joins TRBV27 to TRBJ1-2, with D possibly TRBD1 on 5 matching bases. The CDR3 is made up of 13 amino acids. The germline CDR1 and CDR2 sequences are MNHEY and SMNVEV (reference sequence). V was shortened by 0 bases and J by 6 bases, with 8 bases between the two germline ends. The CDR3 loop reads CASSLSRGDGYTF. The CDR3 DNA reads TGTGCCAGCAGTTTATCGAGAGGGGATGGCTACACCTTC.

This clonotype was seen ten or more times. The chain carries TRBV7-2 and TRBJ2-1, with a tentative D call TRBD2 (6 bases). V lost 5 bases to trimming and J lost 6 bases, with 20 bases between them. The CDR3 covers 16 residues. Per germline, CDR1 SGHTA and CDR2 FQGNSA. In DNA, the CDR3 is TGTGCCAGCAGCCCCCGCAGGGACTCTAGGGGCAATGAGCAGTTCTTC. The encoded protein is CASSPRRDSRGNEQFF.

The chain links TRBV20-1 to TRBJ1-5, with 9 positions matching TRBD1. The CDR3 extends over 13 amino acids. Germline CDR1 and CDR2: DFQATT and SNEGSKA (reference sequence). V trimming: 1 base; J trimming: 6 bases; junction bases outside the gene matches: 1. CDR3 sequence reads: CSARGQGGQPQHF. The CDR3 coding sequence is TGCAGTGCTAGAGGACAGGGGGGTCAGCCCCAGCATTTT.

This clonotype has more than one count but fewer than ten. This chain uses TRBV6-1 with TRBJ2-7; TRBD2 might be the D (6 bases). This CDR3 spans 11 amino acids. V was shortened by 8 bases and J by 3 bases, with 8 bases between the two germline ends. CDR1 MNHNS and CDR2 SASEGT come from the germline V gene. This CDR3 is CASGRFYEQYF. CDR3 nucleotides: TGTGCCAGCGGGAGGTTCTACGAGCAGTACTTC.

The chain is built from TRBV7-3 and TRBJ1-1; 10 nucleotides match TRBD1. The CDR3 has 14 amino acids. Losses at the gene ends were 3 bases for V and 4 bases for J; bases not matched to a gene: 2. The germline V gene encodes CDR1 SGHTA and CDR2 FQGTGA. The CDR3 region has the DNA TGTGCCAGCAGCTTGGGACAGGGGACCACTGAAGCTTTCTTT. This gives the protein CASSLGQGTTEAFF.

There are a few counts of this clonotype. The chain employs TRBV2 and TRBJ2-7, with D possibly TRBD2 on 6 matching bases. CDR1 and CDR2 from the germline V gene are SNHLY and FYNNEI. The CDR3 contains 11 residues. V was clipped by 9 bases and J by 6 bases, with 12 bases between them. The CDR3 bases are TGTGCCAGTGGGACTGCCGGCGAGCAGTACTTC. Residues: CASGTAGEQYF.

This rearrangement joins TRBV30 to TRBJ2-7; D unclear. Deletions cut 2 bases from V and 7 bases from J, with 9 bases between. This CDR3 has 11 residues. Germline V gives CDR1 GTSNPN, CDR2 SVGIG (reference sequence). The CDR3 DNA sequence: TGTGCCTGGAGTCCCCAGAGAGAGCAGTACTTC. Amino acid sequence: CAWSPQREQYF.

This clonotype occurred many times. J is TRBJ2-1 and V is TRBV7-6, with D unclear. This CDR3 spans 14 amino acids. Trimming took 4 bases from V and 0 from J, leaving 7 bases between them. Germline lookup yields CDR1 SGHVS and CDR2 FNYEAQ. The CDR3 loop is CASSSEGSYNEQFF. CDR3 nucleotides: TGTGCCAGCAGCTCCGAAGGCTCCTACAATGAGCAGTTCTTC.

The rearrangement joins TRBV30 to TRBJ2-7; D not resolved. Trimming removed 2 bases at V and 2 bases at J, with 13 bases between. The CDR3 covers 14 residues. CDR1 is GTSNPN, CDR2 SVGIG, per germline (reference sequence). In nucleotides, the CDR3 is TGTGCCTGGAGTAAAGTACCGATCACCTACGAGCAGTACTTC. Its translation is CAWSKVPITYEQYF.

The V call is TRBV7-2, the J call TRBJ1-3; no reliable D call. Germline values: CDR1 SGHTA, CDR2 FQGNSA. The ends were cut back, 0 bases at V and 1 base at J, with 4 bases in the middle. CDR3 length: 14 residues. The CDR3 DNA reads TGTGCCAGCAGCTTAGCGCCGTCTGGAAACACCATATATTTT. This sequence encodes CASSLAPSGNTIYF.

The gene calls are TRBV30 and TRBJ1-5; maybe TRBD1 (6 bases). CDR3 length: 14 amino acids. CDR1 is GTSNPN and CDR2 is SVGIG in the germline V gene (reference sequence). Trimming cost V 5 bases and J 3 bases, with 14 bases left between them. CDR3 loop: CAWGLGHINQPQHF. DNA of the CDR3: TGTGCCTGGGGGTTGGGACACATCAATCAGCCCCAGCATTTT.

The chain recombines TRBV10-3 with TRBJ1-1, with a weak D call TRBD1 (5 bases). CDR1 is ENHRY, CDR2 SYGVKD, per germline. The CDR3 runs to 14 residues. V was cut by 4 bases and J by 2 bases, with 11 bases left in between. CDR3 protein: CAISARETNTEAFF. CDR3 in DNA: TGTGCCATCAGTGCCAGGGAAACCAACACTGAAGCTTTCTTT.

The chain is built from TRBV10-3 and TRBJ2-5; D remains ambiguous. The CDR3 is made up of 12 amino acids. CDR1 ENHRY and CDR2 SYGVKD come from the germline V gene. With 3 bases removed from V and 3 bases from J, the gap between germline ends came to 5 bases. The CDR3 nucleotides read TGTGCCATCAGTGACTTGGAAGAGACCCAGTACTTC. As protein: CAISDLEETQYF.

This chain links TRBV20-1 with TRBJ2-2; perhaps TRBD1 as D (6 bases). CDR1 and CDR2 from the germline V gene are DFQATT and SNEGSKA (reference sequence). The germline V and J ends were trimmed by 7 bases and 5 bases, with 8 bases remaining between them. The CDR3 has 11 residues. For the CDR3, the DNA is TGCAGTGACAGGGAAACCGGGGAGCTGTTTTTT. Translation: CSDRETGELFF.

The CDR3 coding sequence is TGTGCCAGCAGTTTCCAGGGGGAACCGTATGTAAGCTACACCTTC. Translation: CASSFQGEPYVSYTF. The chain couples TRBV27 to TRBJ1-2; TRBD1 matches at 7 bases. This CDR3 region has 15 residues. Germline values: CDR1 MNHEY, CDR2 SMNVEV (reference sequence). With V trimmed by 3 bases and J by 9 bases, 13 bases remained unmatched.

This clonotype was seen repeatedly, ten times or more. This rearrangement joins TRBV9 to TRBJ2-1; 13 nucleotides agree with TRBD2. The trim removed 0 bases at V and 1 base at J, leaving 1 base unmatched. CDR1 is SGDLS and CDR2 is YYNGEE in the germline V gene. The CDR3 is 17 amino acids. Here the CDR3 DNA reads TGTGCCAGCAGCGTAGGACTAGCGGGGGGTTCCTACAATGAGCAGTTCTTC. It translates to CASSVGLAGGSYNEQFF.

The sample holds one count of this clonotype. The chain carries TRBV6-2 or TRBV6-3 and TRBJ1-6, with a weak D call TRBD1 (5 bases). The V end was cut by 2 bases, the J end by 0 bases, with 14 bases between. There are 18 residues in the CDR3. Germline CDR1 and CDR2: MNHEY and SVGEGT. The CDR3 sequence: CASSYPVGESSYNSPLHF. DNA for the CDR3: TGTGCCAGCAGTTACCCGGTAGGGGAGAGCTCCTATAATTCACCCCTCCACTTT.

The V call is TRBV7-6, the J call TRBJ1-1; no definite D call. There are 13 residues in the CDR3. Trimming cost V 4 bases and J 4 bases, with 10 bases left between them. The germline gives CDR1 SGHVS, CDR2 FNYEAQ. CDR3 in amino acids: CASSSSIITEAFF. The CDR3 DNA sequence: TGTGCCAGCAGCTCAAGTATCATCACTGAAGCTTTCTTT. Filled out from reference TRBV7-6 and TRBJ1-1, the complete variable domain reads GAGVSQSPRYKVTKRGQDVALRCDPISGHVSLYWYRQALGQGPEFLTYFNYEAQQDKSGLPNDRFSAERPEGSISTLTIQRTEQRDSAMYRCASSSSIITEAFFGQGTRLTVV.

In this sample, this clonotype turned up a few times. DNA for the CDR3: TGTGCCAGCAGTGTCGGGACAGGGGTGAACACTGAAGCTTTCTTT. It yields the protein CASSVGTGVNTEAFF. This chain uses TRBV27 with TRBJ1-1; the match to TRBD1 covers 10 bases. This CDR3 comprises 15 residues. The V segment lost 5 bases and the J segment 0 bases; nucleotides outside the gene matches: 3. CDR1 is MNHEY, CDR2 SMNVEV, per germline (reference sequence).